A single sample gave rise to the 15 T cell receptor beta chains below, sequenced in a study of molecular identifiers for immune sequencing clone quantification. TCRdb reprocessed the PCR reads via MiXCR and lists one record per CDR3 protein. The profile shows nearly 650,000 distinct CDR3 sequences, about 25% of them singletons. Sequenced input: naive CD8+ T cells from blood, with Jurkat cell RNA spiked in. Subset meaning: FACS-sorted CD8+CD4-CCR7+CD45RA+ naive T cells. The source of these receptors is a human donor in good health. Some libraries in this study had Jurkat cell RNA spiked in.

This chain connects TRBV6-2 or TRBV6-3 to TRBJ2-2; D might be TRBD2 (7 bases). This CDR3 spans 12 amino acids. Looked up from germline, CDR1 is MNHEY and CDR2 is SVGEGT. V was pared by 11 bases and J by 3 bases, with 10 bases between. Here the CDR3 reads CALGGDTGELFF. CDR3 in DNA: TGTGCCCTAGGGGGGGACACCGGGGAGCTGTTTTTT.

The table lists this clonotype with a few counts. The DNA of the CDR3 is TGTGCCAGCAGCCCCGTCTGGTTGCCCGGGGAGCTGTTTTTT. Encoded protein: CASSPVWLPGELFF. The V gene is TRBV7-9, the J gene TRBJ2-2, with D uncertain. The CDR3 is 14 residues long. V lost 5 bases and J lost 6, with 13 bases in between. Germline assignment: CDR1 SEHNR and CDR2 FQNEAQ (reference sequence).

The chain combines TRBV10-3 with TRBJ2-3; 16 bases match TRBD2. The V gene's germline CDR1 is ENHRY and CDR2 SYGVKD. V lost 4 bases, J lost 5 bases, and 6 bases stayed unmatched. The CDR3 runs 17 residues. The CDR3 loop reads CAISGGLAGGPVDTQYF. The DNA of the CDR3 is TGTGCCATCAGTGGGGGACTAGCGGGAGGGCCTGTAGATACGCAGTATTTT.

The sample holds many counts of this clonotype. The chain links TRBV15 to TRBJ1-1, with D possibly being TRBD1 (6 bases). The CDR3 length is 17 residues. Trimming removed 1 base at V and 4 bases at J, with 19 bases between. Germline V gene sequence: CDR1 LNHNV, CDR2 YYDKDF (reference sequence). The CDR3 loop reads CATSRGESGGWGTEAFF. The CDR3 bases are TGTGCCACCAGCAGAGGCGAAAGCGGGGGCTGGGGCACTGAAGCTTTCTTT.

This clonotype was detected many times. The rearrangement uses TRBV5-4 and TRBJ1-1, with TRBD1 identical over 8 bases. The CDR3 is 14 residues long. With V trimmed by 3 bases and J by 1 base, 2 bases remained unmatched. In germline, CDR1 is SGHNT, CDR2 YYREEE (reference sequence). This CDR3 is CASSYRGKNTEAFF. The DNA for the CDR3 is TGTGCCAGCAGCTACAGGGGGAAGAACACTGAAGCTTTCTTT.

This clonotype was observed at least ten times. The chain employs TRBV12-5 and TRBJ1-1; no definite D call. V lost 3 bases and J lost 4, with 9 bases in between. The CDR3 has 13 residues. Germline V gives CDR1 LGHNT, CDR2 FRNRAP. CDR3 amino acids: CASGFRTGTEAFF. The CDR3 nucleotides read TGTGCTAGTGGTTTCAGGACGGGCACTGAAGCTTTCTTT.

This clonotype has a count of ten or more. This CDR3 reads CAWSIRDSRNIQYF. For the CDR3, the DNA is TGTGCCTGGAGTATCCGGGACTCAAGAAACATTCAGTACTTC. The chain combines TRBV30 with TRBJ2-4, with D perhaps matching TRBD2 (6 bases). Trimming pared 2 bases from V and 6 bases from J, leaving 14 bases between. The CDR3 runs 14 residues. Germline assignment: CDR1 GTSNPN and CDR2 SVGIG (reference sequence).

The chain employs TRBV30 and TRBJ2-7, with D tentatively TRBD2 (6 bases). The V gene lost 7 bases and the J gene lost 2 bases, with 15 bases spanning the gap. CDR3 size: 13 residues. Per the germline V gene, CDR1 is GTSNPN and CDR2 is SVGIG (reference sequence). CDR3 coding DNA: TGTGCCTCGGAGGGACGGCGGGCCTACGAGCAGTACTTC. It codes for CASEGRRAYEQYF.

This rearrangement joins TRBV5-4 to TRBJ2-3; D gene uncertain. Trimming stripped 9 bases from V and 2 bases from J, with 10 bases between. The V gene's germline CDR1 is SGHNT and CDR2 YYREEE (reference sequence). CDR3 length equals 12 residues. This CDR3 is CATSKDTDTQYF. CDR3 bases: TGTGCCACCTCCAAGGACACAGATACGCAGTATTTT. Drawing the rest from reference TRBV5-4 and TRBJ2-3, the complete variable domain is ETGVTQSPTHLIKTRGQQVTLRCSSQSGHNTVSWYQQALGQGPQFIFQYYREEENGRGNFPPRFSGLQFPNYSSELNVNALELDDSALYLCATSKDTDTQYFGPGTRLTVL.

The CDR3 loop is CASSPSGTGAWGKNIQYF. Here the CDR3 DNA reads TGTGCCAGCAGCCCATCCGGGACAGGGGCGTGGGGCAAAAACATTCAGTACTTC. The V call is TRBV5-3, the J call TRBJ2-4; TRBD1 matches at 10 bases. TRBV5-3 is annotated as an ORF whose role is uncertain. There are 18 residues in the CDR3. V lost 8 bases, J lost 3 bases, and 17 bases stayed unmatched.

This chain joins TRBV13 and TRBJ2-7; 7 bases align to TRBD1. V lost 8 bases, J lost 3 bases, and 16 bases stayed unmatched. Germline loops: CDR1 PRHDT, CDR2 FYEKMQ (reference sequence). The CDR3 has 16 residues. CDR3 loop: CASRNRQGSQIYEQYF. As DNA, the CDR3 is TGTGCCAGCCGCAACAGACAGGGAAGCCAGATCTACGAGCAGTACTTC.

This clonotype came up many times. This chain connects TRBV6-2 or TRBV6-3 to TRBJ2-3; 7 bases agree with TRBD1. CDR1 and CDR2 from the germline V gene are MNHEY and SVGEGT. The CDR3 has 16 residues. The trim removed 6 bases at V and 2 bases at J, leaving 11 bases unmatched. The CDR3 DNA sequence: TGTGCCAGCAGCCATGACGGAACAGGGGCCACAGATACGCAGTATTTT. Translated: CASSHDGTGATDTQYF.

This clonotype was observed many times. V and J are TRBV18 and TRBJ1-1, with D hard to call. Germline V gene lookup returns CDR1 KGHSH and CDR2 LQKENI. The CDR3 consists of 15 residues. Trimming cost V 0 bases and J 1 base, with 9 bases left between them. The CDR3 DNA follows: TGTGCCAGCTCACCACCCTTCCTGGGGAACACTGAAGCTTTCTTT. Protein product: CASSPPFLGNTEAFF.

This clonotype was observed at least ten times. The chain combines TRBV19 with TRBJ1-1; no reliable D call. The germline V and J ends were trimmed by 3 bases and 4 bases, with 3 bases remaining between them. Germline assignment: CDR1 LNHDA and CDR2 SQIVND (reference sequence). This CDR3 is built from 11 residues. The DNA for the CDR3 is TGTGCCAGTAGTATTGCCACTGAAGCTTTCTTT. Amino acids: CASSIATEAFF. The complete variable domain, with remaining parts taken from reference TRBV19 and TRBJ1-1, reads DGGITQSPKYLFRKEGQNVTLSCEQNLNHDAMYWYRQDPGQGLRLIYYSQIVNDFQKGDIAEGYSVSREKKESFPLTVTSAQKNPTAFYLCASSIATEAFFGQGTRLTVV.

This clonotype was detected only a few times. The chain uses TRBV27 and TRBJ2-7; weak D call: TRBD1 (5 bases). Germline V gene data show CDR1 as MNHEY and CDR2 as SMNVEV (reference sequence). This CDR3 contains 13 residues. V dropped 6 bases and J dropped 0 bases, with 9 bases sitting between them. CDR3 region: CASRYRSSYEQYF. In DNA, the CDR3 is TGTGCCAGCAGATACAGGTCCTCCTACGAGCAGTACTTC.